Reported below is one TCR beta chain. The germline CDR1 and CDR2 sequences are LNHDA and SQIVND (reference sequence). This CDR3 has 15 amino acids. V was pared by 8 bases and J by 0 bases, with 6 bases of the junction left unmatched. CD4+ cells yielded CD45RA+ naive and CD45RA-negative memory subsets. The data were taken from a study of shared clonotypes between healthy human individuals. TCRdb's table, derived via immunoSEQ multiplex PCR, lists solely in-frame clones and lacks some. The profile covers over a million clones, with roughly 70% appearing a single time and approximately 1.5% taken by the ten largest.

V is TRBV19 and J is TRBJ1-3; 8 bases are shared with TRBD1. The clonotype originates from a man younger than 35 in good health. The sample taken for sequencing was memory CD4+ T cells sorted from blood. Subset in this sample: CD45RA-negative fraction. CDR3 loop: CASGDRLNSGNTIYF. CDR3 DNA sequence: TGTGCCAGTGGGGACAGGCTGAACTCTGGAAACACCATATATTTT.